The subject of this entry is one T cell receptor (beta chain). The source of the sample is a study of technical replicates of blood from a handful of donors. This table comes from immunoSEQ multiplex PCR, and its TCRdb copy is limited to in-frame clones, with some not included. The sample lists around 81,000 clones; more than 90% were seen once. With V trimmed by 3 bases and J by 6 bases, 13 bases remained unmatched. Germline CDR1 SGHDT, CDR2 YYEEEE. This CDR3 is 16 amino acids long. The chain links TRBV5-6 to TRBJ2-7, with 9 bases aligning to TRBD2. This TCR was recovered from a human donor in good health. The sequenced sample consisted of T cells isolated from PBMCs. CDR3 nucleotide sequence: TGTGCCAGCAGCTCCTTACTAGCGGGTATGTTCACCGAGCAGTACTTC. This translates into CASSSLLAGMFTEQYF.